These 30 T cell receptor beta chains came from one sample sequenced in a study of PD-L1 blockade in urothelial cancer. Documented time point: peripheral blood 6 weeks after treatment start. Sequencing was performed with immunoSEQ multiplex PCR; in TCRdb, only in-frame clones are kept and a portion is missing. The table lists roughly 120,000 clones, under 95% of them singletons. Here the sequenced sample was PBMCs, taken around atezolizumab (anti-PD-L1) treatment. These receptors originate from a man in his 60s with urothelial cancer.

This chain uses TRBV9 with TRBJ2-7; 12 bases match TRBD1. The germline gives CDR1 SGDLS, CDR2 YYNGEE. Unmatched junction bases numbered 2, after V lost 2 bases and J lost 2 bases. The CDR3 extends over 15 amino acids. In nucleotides, the CDR3 is TGTGCCAGCAGCGTGGGGACAGGGGGCACCTACGAGCAGTACTTC. This translates into CASSVGTGGTYEQYF.

The J gene is TRBJ2-7, the V gene TRBV25-1; TRBD2 is a possible D gene (5 bases). The CDR3 length is 16 residues. Germline CDR1 is MGHDK and CDR2 is SYGVNS. The germline V and J ends were trimmed by 3 bases and 6 bases, with 21 bases remaining between them. The CDR3 protein is CASSDPAGGPSGEQYF. The CDR3 bases are TGTGCCAGCAGTGATCCGGCGGGCGGGCCCTCCGGCGAGCAGTACTTC.

The rearrangement uses TRBV28 and TRBJ1-2; 7 nucleotides line up with TRBD1. The J segment lost 0 bases and the V segment lost 7 bases, leaving 11 bases of the junction unmatched. CDR3 size: 16 residues. CDR1 and CDR2 (germline): MDHEN, SYDVKM. CDR3 residues: CASTAAWGQPNYGYTF. The CDR3 coding sequence is TGTGCCAGCACCGCAGCCTGGGGACAGCCTAACTATGGCTACACCTTC.

The V call is TRBV5-5, the J call TRBJ2-5; no reliable D call. CDR3 length: 11 residues. Germline V gives CDR1 SGHKS, CDR2 YYEKEE (reference sequence). Deletions cut 2 bases from V and 10 bases from J, with 9 bases between. This CDR3 is CASSLDTHQYF. CDR3 DNA: TGTGCCAGCAGCTTAGACACCCACCAGTACTTC. Complete variable domain (other parts from reference TRBV5-5 and TRBJ2-5): DAGVTQSPTHLIKTRGQQVTLRCSPISGHKSVSWYQQVLGQGPQFIFQYYEKEERGRGNFPDRFSARQFPNYSSELNVNALLLGDSALYLCASSLDTHQYFGPGTRLLVL.

This rearrangement joins TRBV7-9 to TRBJ2-7; 8 nucleotides line up with TRBD1. Germline V lookup: CDR1 SEHNR, CDR2 FQNEAQ (reference sequence). The J segment lost 6 bases and the V segment lost 4 bases, leaving 2 bases of the junction unmatched. This CDR3 is built from 12 residues. The CDR3 region is CASSSDRAEQYF. The CDR3 DNA reads TGTGCCAGCAGCTCGGACAGGGCCGAGCAGTACTTC.

This chain uses TRBV11-3 with TRBJ2-1; 8 nucleotides line up with TRBD2. V was clipped by 5 bases and J by 7 bases; unmatched bases: 7. The CDR3 length is 14 residues. The germline CDR1 and CDR2 sequences are SGHNT and YENEEA. In DNA, the CDR3 is TGTGCCAGCAGCCCGGGGACTAGTGTAAATGAGCAGTTCTTC. Protein sequence: CASSPGTSVNEQFF.

This chain links TRBV5-4 with TRBJ2-5, with TRBD2 identical over 13 bases. Germline CDR1 reads SGHNT; CDR2 reads YYREEE (reference sequence). CDR3 length: 17 amino acids. V gave up 5 bases and J gave up 2 bases; unmatched junction bases: 9. DNA of the CDR3: TGTGCCAGCAGGAGTACTAGCGGGGGGGGAAGGCAAGAGACCCAGTACTTC. Its translation: CASRSTSGGGRQETQYF.

A single count supports this clone. Here the CDR3 reads CASSLVDRDTDTQYF. The CDR3 region has the DNA TGTGCCAGCAGCCTGGTGGACAGGGACACAGATACGCAGTATTTT. V usage is TRBV5-4 and J usage is TRBJ2-3, with 8 bases matching TRBD1. CDR1 and CDR2 from the germline V gene are SGHNT and YYREEE (reference sequence). Unmatched junction bases numbered 6, after V lost 4 bases and J lost 2 bases. This CDR3 region has 15 residues.

The CDR3 sequence: CASSLSGVDYGYTF. The CDR3, as DNA: TGTGCCAGCAGCCTCTCAGGGGTGGACTATGGCTACACCTTC. V is TRBV5-8 and J is TRBJ1-2; D is possibly TRBD1 (6 bases). In germline, CDR1 is SGHTS, CDR2 YDEGEE. CDR3 size: 14 residues. V was clipped by 4 bases and J by 3 bases, with 13 bases between them.

This chain links TRBV21-1 with TRBJ2-2; the D call in the table, TRBD1, was not verified against the DNA. TRBV21-1 is a known pseudogene. The CDR3 is 16 amino acids. The chain's CDR3 is CASSTATGSLTGELFF. The CDR3 DNA is TGTGCCAGCAGTACTGCGACAGGGTCTTTAACCGGGGAGCTGTTTTTT.

This clone was seen a single time. The chain joins TRBV5-4 to TRBJ1-4; TRBD1 is a possible D gene (6 bases). Germline values: CDR1 SGHNT, CDR2 YYREEE (reference sequence). The CDR3 is 15 residues long. Deletions cut 3 bases from V and 3 bases from J, with 12 bases between. The CDR3 DNA is TGTGCCAGCAGCTACAGGGCCGGAGCTAATGAAAAACTGTTTTTT. As protein: CASSYRAGANEKLFF.

The chain uses TRBV28 and TRBJ1-4; tentative D call: TRBD1 (6 bases). The germline gives CDR1 MDHEN, CDR2 SYDVKM. CDR3 length: 14 amino acids. Trimming cost V 2 bases and J 5 bases, with 9 bases left between them. CDR3 sequence reads: CASSLGGANEKLFF. DNA for the CDR3: TGTGCCAGCAGTTTAGGGGGGGCGAATGAAAAACTGTTTTTT.

A single count supports this clone. The rearrangement uses TRBV6-5 and TRBJ1-4, with D uncertain. The germline V gene encodes CDR1 MNHEY and CDR2 SVGAGI. The V and J ends lost 0 bases and 0 bases respectively, with 5 bases between them. CDR3 size: 15 residues. The CDR3 nucleotides are TGTGCCAGCAGTTACTCAGGAGCAACTAATGAAAAACTGTTTTTT. It specifies CASSYSGATNEKLFF.

The chain joins TRBV7-9 to TRBJ2-2; a weak D match, TRBD2 (5 bases). Germline V gives CDR1 SEHNR, CDR2 FQNEAQ (reference sequence). The CDR3 sequence is 15 residues long. V lost 7 bases, J lost 2 bases, and 14 bases lay in between. In DNA form, the CDR3 reads TGTGCCAGCACCTCTAGCCCCGGAAACACCGGGGAGCTGTTTTTT. Its translation is CASTSSPGNTGELFF.

The chain combines TRBV28 with TRBJ2-2; no definite D call. The CDR3 runs 12 residues. The V gene lost 1 base and the J gene lost 6 bases, with 3 bases spanning the gap. The germline V gene encodes CDR1 MDHEN and CDR2 SYDVKM. The CDR3: CASSLSSGELFF. The CDR3 nucleotides are TGTGCCAGCAGTTTATCTTCCGGGGAGCTGTTTTTT.

The chain has TRBV30 and TRBJ1-2; D not certain. The germline V gene has CDR1 GTSNPN and CDR2 SVGIG (reference sequence). Trimming took off 0 bases at V and 12 bases at J, with 20 bases between the two ends. This CDR3 is built from 14 residues. The CDR3 region has the DNA TGTGCCTGGAGTGTGTTCGGGATCGCCGGAGGCCACACCTTC. Residues: CAWSVFGIAGGHTF.

The chain has TRBV7-2 and TRBJ1-2; D is ambiguous. The length of the CDR3 is 15 residues. Trimming removed 1 base from V and 1 base from J, with 10 bases in between. Germline CDR1 and CDR2: SGHTA and FQGNSA. Here the CDR3 reads CASSLGSVNNYGYTF. The CDR3 DNA sequence: TGTGCCAGCAGCTTAGGTAGCGTTAATAACTATGGCTACACCTTC.

This sequence joins TRBV7-7 and TRBJ2-1, with 10 bases matching TRBD2. Trimming at V came to 1 base and at J to 4 bases, leaving 4 bases not matched to a gene. Germline V CDR1 and CDR2: SSHAT, FNYEAQ (reference sequence). The CDR3 contains 16 residues. The DNA for the CDR3 is TGTGCCAGCAGCTTAGAACTAGCGGGGCGATACAATGAGCAGTTCTTC. Encoded protein: CASSLELAGRYNEQFF.

The chain employs TRBV6-1 and TRBJ2-1, with TRBD2 as a possible D gene (7 bases). CDR1 and CDR2 (germline): MNHNS, SASEGT. The V gene lost 1 base and the J gene lost 4 bases, with 20 bases spanning the gap. This CDR3 has 18 amino acids. As DNA, the CDR3 is TGTGCCAGCAGTGAAGGGGGGTTGGCGGGGGCTTCTTACAATGAGCAGTTCTTC. Translating gives CASSEGGLAGASYNEQFF.

The J gene is TRBJ2-6, the V gene TRBV5-1; no definite D call. Between the trimmed V and J ends, which lost 1 base and 0 bases, there was a span of 5 bases. The CDR3 consists of 15 residues. Germline V gene sequence: CDR1 SGHRS, CDR2 YFSETQ. For the CDR3, the DNA is TGCGCCAGCAGCTTGACAGTCTCTGGGGCCAACGTCCTGACTTTC. Its protein product is CASSLTVSGANVLTF.

J is TRBJ2-5 and V is TRBV2; maybe TRBD2 (6 bases). Trimming took off 7 bases at V and 1 base at J, with 10 bases between the two ends. This CDR3 comprises 13 residues. Germline CDR1 and CDR2: SNHLY and FYNNEI. This CDR3 reads CASNKGGQETQYF. The CDR3 DNA reads TGTGCCAGCAACAAGGGAGGCCAAGAGACCCAGTACTTC. Full variable domain (remainder filled in from reference TRBV2 and TRBJ2-5): EPEVTQTPSHQVTQMGQEVILRCVPISNHLYFYWYRQILGQKVEFLVSFYNNEISEKSEIFDDQFSVERPDGSNFTLKIRSTKLEDSAMYFCASNKGGQETQYFGPGTRLLVL.

The chain joins TRBV5-8 to TRBJ2-3, with 8 bases lining up with TRBD2. With V trimmed by 4 bases and J by 1 base, 8 bases remained unmatched. Germline V gene data show CDR1 as SGHTS and CDR2 as YDEGEE. The length of the CDR3 is 16 residues. The CDR3 here is CASSTVRGVGTDTQYF. In DNA form, the CDR3 reads TGTGCCAGCAGCACCGTGCGGGGGGTCGGCACAGATACGCAGTATTTT.

This rearrangement joins TRBV10-3 to TRBJ1-6, with D perhaps TRBD1 (5 bases). This CDR3 comprises 14 residues. Germline V lookup: CDR1 ENHRY, CDR2 SYGVKD. The germline V and J ends were trimmed by 0 bases and 5 bases, with 5 bases remaining between them. The CDR3: CAISESRDNSPLHF. Here the CDR3 DNA reads TGTGCCATCAGTGAGTCCAGGGATAATTCACCCCTCCACTTT.

The genes are TRBV5-1 and TRBJ2-1; no reliable D call. There are 14 residues in the CDR3. Germline V CDR1 and CDR2: SGHRS, YFSETQ. Trimming stripped 5 bases from V and 9 bases from J, with 18 bases between. The CDR3 sequence is CASRTTTDLTEQFF. In DNA, the CDR3 is TGCGCCAGCAGGACGACGACTGACCTCACTGAGCAGTTCTTC.

V usage is TRBV2 and J usage is TRBJ2-2, with a possible D match to TRBD1 (6 bases). Germline V gene data show CDR1 as SNHLY and CDR2 as FYNNEI. CDR3 length: 15 residues. V was pared by 4 bases and J by 7 bases, with 16 bases between. For the CDR3, the DNA is TGTGCCAGCAGTGCCGCACAGGGTGGAATCGGGGAGCTGTTTTTT. Translating gives CASSAAQGGIGELFF.

This clone came up once. The gene calls are TRBV11-3 and TRBJ1-2; 7 bases match TRBD1. The V and J ends lost 4 bases and 8 bases, in that order; junction bases with no gene match: 7. The germline gives CDR1 SGHNT, CDR2 YENEEA. This CDR3 contains 13 residues. The CDR3 DNA is TGTGCCAGCAGCTCGGTAGAGGGGGCCGGCTACACCTTC. This sequence encodes CASSSVEGAGYTF.

This sequence joins TRBV2 and TRBJ2-1, with D perhaps TRBD2 (5 bases). CDR3 size: 15 residues. The ends were cut back, 2 bases at V and 2 bases at J, with 10 bases in the middle. From germline, CDR1 is SNHLY and CDR2 FYNNEI. The CDR3 reads CASSEFGGPYNEQFF. The CDR3 bases are TGTGCCAGCAGTGAATTTGGAGGTCCCTACAATGAGCAGTTCTTC.

The J gene is TRBJ2-2, the V gene TRBV7-9; a possible D gene is TRBD2 (6 bases). V was clipped by 6 bases and J by 5 bases, with 13 bases between them. The germline V gene has CDR1 SEHNR and CDR2 FQNEAQ (reference sequence). This CDR3 is 14 amino acids long. For the CDR3, the DNA is TGTGCCAGCAGTTCGGGAGAGGGAACCGGGGAGCTGTTTTTT. It codes for CASSSGEGTGELFF.

This clone was recorded once. The V gene is TRBV7-2, the J gene TRBJ2-3, with a weak D call TRBD2 (7 bases). Trimming took off 3 bases at V and 5 bases at J, with 15 bases between the two ends. CDR1 is SGHTA, CDR2 FQGNSA, per germline. The CDR3 is made up of 15 amino acids. Here the CDR3 reads CASSFGGATGDTQYF. The CDR3 nucleotides are TGTGCCAGCAGCTTTGGGGGGGCCACGGGAGATACGCAGTATTTT.

This rearrangement joins TRBV20-1 to TRBJ2-7; weak D call: TRBD1 (5 bases). The CDR3 totals 11 residues. Germline-derived CDR1 and CDR2 are DFQATT and SNEGSKA (reference sequence). The germline V and J ends were trimmed by 7 bases and 6 bases, with 13 bases remaining between them. CDR3 residues: CSGGRASEQYF. The DNA of the CDR3 is TGCAGTGGGGGCCGGGCTTCCGAGCAGTACTTC.